The sequence of this T cell receptor (beta chain) was determined in a study of T cells in localized non-small cell lung cancer. Germline V lookup: CDR1 LNHDA, CDR2 SQIVND (reference sequence). The length of the CDR3 is 17 residues. Trimming shortened V by 2 bases and J by 1 base, and 17 bases separated the two germline ends. The method was immunoSEQ multiplex PCR; TCRdb's version includes in-frame clones alone and lacks a portion of them. The sample records 30,000 to 45,000 clones, 87% being singletons. Study-wide results and limits: One tumor region alone was sequenced, and heterogeneity therefore remains possible. Uninvolved adjacent lung had the highest recorded T cell clonality, with tumor below it.

Turning to this clone: As yet, its antigen is unknown.

Sequencing was performed on peripheral blood, taken before any cancer treatment. V usage is TRBV19 and J usage is TRBJ1-1; TRBD1 is a possible D gene (5 bases). The receptor was isolated from a woman aged 40 to 75 with stage I lung adenocarcinoma. The CDR3 DNA reads as TGTGCCAGTAGTATACTGGGACGGGGTTCTAGGAACACTGAAGCTTTCTTT. Its protein is CASSILGRGSRNTEAFF.